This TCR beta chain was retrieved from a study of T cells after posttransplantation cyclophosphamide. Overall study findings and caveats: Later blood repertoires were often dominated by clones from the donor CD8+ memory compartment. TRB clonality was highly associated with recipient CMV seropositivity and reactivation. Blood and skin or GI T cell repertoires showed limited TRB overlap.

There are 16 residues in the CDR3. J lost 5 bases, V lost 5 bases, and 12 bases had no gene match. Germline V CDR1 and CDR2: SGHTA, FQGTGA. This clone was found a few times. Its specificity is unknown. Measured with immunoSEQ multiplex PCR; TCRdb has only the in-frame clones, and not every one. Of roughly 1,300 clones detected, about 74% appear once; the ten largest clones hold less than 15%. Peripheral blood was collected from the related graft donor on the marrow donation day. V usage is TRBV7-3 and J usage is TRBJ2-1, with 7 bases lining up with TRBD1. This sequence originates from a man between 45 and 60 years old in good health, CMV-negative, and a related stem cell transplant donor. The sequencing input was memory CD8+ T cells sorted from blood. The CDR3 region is CASSQKPGQPNNEQFF. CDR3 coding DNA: TGTGCCAGCAGCCAAAAACCGGGACAGCCCAACAATGAGCAGTTCTTC.